The 32 T cell receptor beta chains presented below share a single source sample, sequenced in a study of T cell responses to AZD1222 COVID-19 vaccine. Assay used: immunoSEQ multiplex PCR; TCRdb lists only in-frame clones, some missing. The table records 110,000 to 150,000 clones, 88% of them present only once. The source material was peripheral blood, sampled 28 days after the second AZD1222 dose. The source is an adult who received the AZD1222 COVID-19 vaccine.

The V and J genes are TRBV15 and TRBJ1-4; D unclear. V lost 4 bases and J 2 bases, leaving 8 bases between the germline ends. CDR3 length: 14 amino acids. Germline CDR1 reads LNHNV; CDR2 reads YYDKDF (reference sequence). CDR3 sequence reads: CATSTGSTNEKLFF. DNA for the CDR3: TGTGCCACCAGCACGGGGTCTACTAATGAAAAACTGTTTTTT. Full variable domain (missing parts from reference TRBV15 and TRBJ1-4): DAMVIQNPRYQVTQFGKPVTLSCSQTLNHNVMYWYQQKSSQAPKLLFHYYDKDFNNEADTPDNFQSRRPNTSFCFLDIRSPGLGDTAMYLCATSTGSTNEKLFFGSGTQLSVL.

The chain combines TRBV5-1 with TRBJ2-7, with D possibly being TRBD1 (5 bases). V lost 0 bases, J lost 2 bases, and 15 bases lay in between. This CDR3 is 16 amino acids long. From germline, CDR1 is SGHRS and CDR2 YFSETQ. The CDR3 protein is CASSLEQDRFPYEQYF. The CDR3 bases are TGCGCCAGCAGCTTGGAACAGGACCGTTTTCCCTACGAGCAGTACTTC.

CDR3 in DNA: TGTGCCAGCAGCTTAGCGCGGTCCTACGAGCAGTACTTC. This sequence encodes CASSLARSYEQYF. The chain employs TRBV7-2 and TRBJ2-7; D ambiguous. The V and J ends lost 0 bases and 1 base respectively, with 4 bases between them. Germline V lookup: CDR1 SGHTA, CDR2 FQGNSA. The CDR3 consists of 13 residues.

This clone was recorded a few times. This sequence joins TRBV19 and TRBJ2-3; the match to TRBD2 covers 9 bases. Germline V gene sequence: CDR1 LNHDA, CDR2 SQIVND (reference sequence). V lost 5 bases, J lost 3 bases, and 3 bases stayed unmatched. The CDR3 has 14 residues. The CDR3 here is CASSGGRATDTQYF. DNA for the CDR3: TGTGCCAGTAGTGGCGGGAGGGCAACAGATACGCAGTATTTT.

The rearrangement joins TRBV7-9 to TRBJ2-7; unclear D gene. V gave up 4 bases and J gave up 4 bases, with 11 bases separating them. Germline V lookup: CDR1 SEHNR, CDR2 FQNEAQ (reference sequence). This CDR3 has 13 residues. The CDR3 DNA follows: TGTGCCAGCAGCTGGACGGTTTCTTACGAGCAGTACTTC. It encodes CASSWTVSYEQYF.

The chain links TRBV5-5 to TRBJ1-1; 9 bases fit TRBD1. Germline V lookup: CDR1 SGHKS, CDR2 YYEKEE (reference sequence). The V and J ends lost 7 bases and 3 bases, in that order; junction bases with no gene match: 4. The CDR3 spans 13 residues. CDR3 sequence reads: CASVRQGDTEAFF. For the CDR3, the DNA is TGTGCCAGCGTACGACAGGGGGACACTGAAGCTTTCTTT.

Remarks on this clone: One junction end does not reproduce the germline sequence, and a read error may be involved. The rearrangement uses TRBV6-2 or TRBV6-3 and TRBJ1-3; possible D gene TRBD1, 6 bases. The germline CDR1 and CDR2 sequences are MNHEY and SVGEGT. This CDR3 has 13 amino acids. The CDR3 DNA reads TGTGCCAGCAGTAGTCCGGGGGCCCACGTACCCCATTTT. It specifies CASSSPGAHVPHF.

The chain joins TRBV7-3 to TRBJ2-3; TRBD1 or TRBD2 may be the D gene (5 bases each). V lost 0 bases, J lost 6 bases, and 13 bases lay in between. The CDR3 sequence is 15 residues long. The germline V gene encodes CDR1 SGHTA and CDR2 FQGTGA. The DNA for the CDR3 is TGTGCCAGCAGCTTAACGCGAGGGGCCAGGGATACGCAGTATTTT. Its translation: CASSLTRGARDTQYF.

The chain is built from TRBV28 and TRBJ2-7, with D uncertain. The CDR3 spans 13 residues. From germline, CDR1 is MDHEN and CDR2 SYDVKM. V lost 5 bases and J lost 2, with 10 bases in between. CDR3 sequence: CASSVGPAYEQYF. CDR3 DNA: TGTGCCAGCAGTGTCGGGCCGGCCTACGAGCAGTACTTC.

This chain joins TRBV27 and TRBJ1-1; no reliable D call. V was pared by 2 bases and J by 4 bases, with 8 bases between. This CDR3 region has 13 residues. CDR1 is MNHEY, CDR2 SMNVEV, per germline (reference sequence). CDR3: CASSLREGTEAFF. CDR3 bases: TGTGCCAGCAGTTTAAGGGAGGGCACTGAAGCTTTCTTT.

V is TRBV5-1 and J is TRBJ2-4; TRBD2 aligns across 9 bases. CDR1 is SGHRS, CDR2 YFSETQ, per germline. The V and J ends lost 4 bases and 1 base, in that order; junction bases with no gene match: 6. This CDR3 contains 16 residues. For the CDR3, the DNA is TGCGCCAGCAGCCTGAGCGGGGGGTCTGCCAAAAACATTCAGTACTTC. It specifies CASSLSGGSAKNIQYF.

In its sample, this clone was seen many times. CDR3 in amino acids: CASSHGMDTEAFF. CDR3 bases: TGCGCCAGCAGCCACGGGATGGACACTGAAGCTTTCTTT. The chain recombines TRBV4-1 with TRBJ1-1, with no clear D. Germline V gene sequence: CDR1 MGHRA, CDR2 YSYEKL. V was clipped by 3 bases and J by 3 bases, with 8 bases between them. CDR3 length: 13 residues.

This clone turned up a few times. The chain recombines TRBV19 with TRBJ1-5; D uncertain. The CDR3 sequence is 13 residues long. The germline CDR1 and CDR2 sequences are LNHDA and SQIVND (reference sequence). Deletions cut 1 base from V and 5 bases from J, with 6 bases between. The CDR3 loop reads CASSIGPYQPQHF. The CDR3 DNA reads as TGTGCCAGTAGTATAGGCCCATATCAGCCCCAGCATTTT.

V usage is TRBV6-5 and J usage is TRBJ1-2; D perhaps matches TRBD1 (6 bases). Trimming took 7 bases from V and 8 from J, leaving 20 bases between them. Germline CDR1 and CDR2: MNHEY and SVGAGI. This CDR3 has 14 amino acids. The CDR3 reads CASNPSEGGSGYTF. Written as DNA, the CDR3 is TGTGCCAGCAACCCCTCCGAGGGGGGGAGCGGCTACACCTTC.

The chain couples TRBV24-1 to TRBJ2-1; 7 bases match TRBD2. This CDR3 region has 19 residues. Germline CDR1 KGHDR, CDR2 SFDVKD. Unmatched junction bases numbered 16, after V lost 1 base and J lost 5 bases. CDR3 sequence reads: CATSDLEPRGGGKNNEQFF. The CDR3 nucleotides read TGTGCCACCAGTGATTTAGAACCAAGAGGCGGGGGAAAAAACAATGAGCAGTTCTTC.

The chain carries TRBV27 and TRBJ1-6; D is possibly TRBD1 (5 bases). Germline loops: CDR1 MNHEY, CDR2 SMNVEV (reference sequence). The CDR3 contains 17 residues. V lost 3 bases and J 7 bases, leaving 19 bases between the germline ends. In DNA, the CDR3 is TGTGCCAGCAGTTTTCGCCAGGGCGCGGGTGGGAATTCACCCCTCCACTTT. This gives the protein CASSFRQGAGGNSPLHF.

The chain carries TRBV6-1 and TRBJ1-5, with TRBD1 as a possible D gene (5 bases). The V and J ends lost 2 bases and 2 bases respectively, with 22 bases between them. The CDR3 has 19 residues. Germline CDR1 MNHNS, CDR2 SASEGT. CDR3 nucleotides: TGTGCCAGCAGTGAAATCCAGTCGGGCCTGGCGGGACGCAATCAGCCCCAGCATTTT. Its protein product is CASSEIQSGLAGRNQPQHF.

The chain uses TRBV6-5 and TRBJ2-2; D gene ambiguous. V shed 8 bases and J shed 6 bases, with 16 bases lying between them. Germline V gene sequence: CDR1 MNHEY, CDR2 SVGAGI. CDR3 length equals 14 residues. Written as DNA, the CDR3 is TGTGCCAGCCGAAACGACCCTATTCCCGGGGAGCTGTTTTTT. It specifies CASRNDPIPGELFF.

This clone was seen only once. The chain is built from TRBV5-1 and TRBJ1-5; 9 nucleotides align to TRBD1. CDR3 size: 14 residues. J was trimmed by 5 bases and V by 4 bases; bases with no gene match: 4. Germline CDR1 and CDR2: SGHRS and YFSETQ. The CDR3 reads CASSNGTGYQPQHF. CDR3 in DNA: TGCGCCAGCAGCAACGGGACAGGGTATCAGCCCCAGCATTTT.

V usage is TRBV2 and J usage is TRBJ2-7, with 11 bases lining up with TRBD1. After removal of 4 bases from V and 3 bases from J, the junction contained 5 bases not matched to a gene. The germline CDR1 and CDR2 sequences are SNHLY and FYNNEI. CDR3 length equals 15 residues. CDR3 coding DNA: TGTGCCAGCAGTGGGGACAGGGGGATCTACTACGAGCAGTACTTC. It is translated as CASSGDRGIYYEQYF.

The chain employs TRBV28 and TRBJ2-1; the match to TRBD1 covers 7 bases. Unmatched junction bases numbered 8, after V lost 8 bases and J lost 7 bases. The CDR3 totals 13 residues. Germline V gives CDR1 MDHEN, CDR2 SYDVKM. CDR3 amino acids: CASERTGVNEQFF. In DNA form, the CDR3 reads TGTGCCAGCGAGAGAACAGGGGTAAATGAGCAGTTCTTC. The whole variable domain, filled in from reference TRBV28 and TRBJ2-1, reads DVKVTQSSRYLVKRTGEKVFLECVQDMDHENMFWYRQDPGLGLRLIYFSYDVKMKEKGDIPEGYSVSREKKERFSLILESASTNQTSMYLCASERTGVNEQFFGPGTRLTVL.

The rearrangement joins TRBV4-2 to TRBJ2-7; the match to TRBD1 covers 8 bases. V shed 1 base, J shed 2 bases, and the junction held 1 base outside the gene matches. This CDR3 is 14 amino acids long. Germline values: CDR1 LGHNA, CDR2 YNFKEQ. CDR3 DNA: TGTGCCAGCAGCCAAGGGGACAGGCCCTACGAGCAGTACTTC. Protein sequence: CASSQGDRPYEQYF.

This clone has ten or more counts. The rearrangement joins TRBV6-1 to TRBJ1-2; the D is unclear. The length of the CDR3 is 12 residues. V was shortened by 3 bases and J by 2 bases, with 4 bases between the two germline ends. The germline CDR1 and CDR2 sequences are MNHNS and SASEGT. The CDR3 loop reads CASSDRNYGYTF. CDR3 nucleotide sequence: TGTGCCAGCAGTGACAGAAACTATGGCTACACCTTC.

The chain joins TRBV6-2 or TRBV6-3 to TRBJ2-5; TRBD2 might be the D (7 bases). The germline V gene has CDR1 MNHEY and CDR2 SVGEGT. The CDR3 totals 16 residues. V was trimmed by 6 bases and J by 5 bases, leaving 22 bases between them. CDR3 amino acids: CASSPLTRGPGETQYF. In DNA, the CDR3 is TGTGCCAGCAGCCCACTCACGCGGGGGCCGGGGGAGACCCAGTACTTC.

The chain employs TRBV7-9 and TRBJ2-3; possibly TRBD2 for D (5 bases). With 1 base removed from V and 5 bases from J, the gap between germline ends came to 10 bases. The CDR3 loop spans 14 amino acids. The germline V gene encodes CDR1 SEHNR and CDR2 FQNEAQ (reference sequence). As DNA, the CDR3 is TGTGCCAGCAGCTTAGGGTCCGGGATAGATACGCAGTATTTT. It codes for CASSLGSGIDTQYF.

This CDR3 reads CASSQGWDRVYGYTF. The CDR3 DNA is TGTGCCAGCAGCCAAGGGTGGGACAGGGTTTATGGCTACACCTTC. This chain joins TRBV3-1 (or the pseudogene TRBV3-2) and TRBJ1-2; 9 bases map to TRBD1. The CDR3 is 15 amino acids. CDR1 is LGHDT and CDR2 is YNNKEL in the germline V gene (reference sequence). V shed 1 base and J 5 bases; nucleotides not matched to a gene: 5.

This sequence joins TRBV6-5 and TRBJ2-6; the D is unclear. The CDR3 contains 16 residues. Trimming took off 0 bases at V and 2 bases at J, with 8 bases between the two ends. Germline V lookup: CDR1 MNHEY, CDR2 SVGAGI. CDR3 DNA sequence: TGTGCCAGCAGTTACTCAGTAGGTGCTGGGGCCAACGTCCTGACTTTC. Encoded protein: CASSYSVGAGANVLTF.

This clone was seen only a few times. The chain employs TRBV19 and TRBJ2-1; maybe TRBD1 (6 bases). Germline assignment: CDR1 LNHDA and CDR2 SQIVND (reference sequence). The length of the CDR3 is 13 residues. V lost 7 bases and J 7 bases, leaving 14 bases between the germline ends. The CDR3 nucleotides are TGTGCCAGTAAAAGGACAGAATTTAATGAGCAGTTCTTC. Translation gives CASKRTEFNEQFF.

J is TRBJ2-5 and V is TRBV30, with D possibly matching TRBD2 (5 bases). V was trimmed by 3 bases and J by 5 bases, leaving 10 bases between them. Germline V gene sequence: CDR1 GTSNPN, CDR2 SVGIG (reference sequence). The CDR3 runs to 12 residues. Here the CDR3 reads CAWRGGSETQYF. The CDR3 DNA follows: TGTGCCTGGAGAGGTGGGAGTGAGACCCAGTACTTC. The entire variable domain, with the rest obtained from reference TRBV30 and TRBJ2-5, is as follows: SQTIHQWPATLVQPVGSPLSLECTVEGTSNPNLYWYRQAAGRGLQLLFYSVGIGQISSEVPQNLSASRPQDRQFILSSKKLLLSDSGFYLCAWRGGSETQYFGPGTRLLVL.

The gene calls are TRBV7-9 and TRBJ1-1, with D hard to call. The CDR3 extends over 13 amino acids. CDR1 and CDR2 (germline): SEHNR, FQNEAQ (reference sequence). The ends were cut back, 5 bases at V and 3 bases at J, with 10 bases in the middle. The DNA of the CDR3 is TGTGCCAGCAGCCGCCTTACTTACACTGAAGCTTTCTTT. Protein sequence: CASSRLTYTEAFF.

The genes are TRBV6-5 and TRBJ1-1; a possible D gene is TRBD1 (5 bases). This CDR3 spans 13 amino acids. V gave up 6 bases and J gave up 7 bases, with 15 bases separating them. Germline values: CDR1 MNHEY, CDR2 SVGAGI. CDR3 nucleotide sequence: TGTGCCAGCAGAGCCGCTCTGAGGGGTGAAGCTTTCTTT. Translated: CASRAALRGEAFF.

CDR3 nucleotide sequence: TGTGCCTGGGACAAACAGGGCCCTAATGAAAAACTGTTTTTT. Translation gives CAWDKQGPNEKLFF. The gene calls are TRBV30 and TRBJ1-4, with TRBD1 as a possible D gene (6 bases). This CDR3 is 14 amino acids long. Per germline, CDR1 GTSNPN and CDR2 SVGIG (reference sequence). V lost 5 bases to trimming and J lost 3 bases, with 13 bases between them.